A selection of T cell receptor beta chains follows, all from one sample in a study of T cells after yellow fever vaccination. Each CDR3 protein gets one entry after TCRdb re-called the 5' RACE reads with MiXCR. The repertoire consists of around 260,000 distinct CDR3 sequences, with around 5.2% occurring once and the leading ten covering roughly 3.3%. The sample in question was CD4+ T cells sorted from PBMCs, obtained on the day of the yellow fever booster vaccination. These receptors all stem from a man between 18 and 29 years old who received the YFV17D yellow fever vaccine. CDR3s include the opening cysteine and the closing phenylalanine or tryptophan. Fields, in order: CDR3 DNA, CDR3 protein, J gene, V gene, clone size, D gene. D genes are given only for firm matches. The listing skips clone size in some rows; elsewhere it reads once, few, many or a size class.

CDR3 DNA: TGTGCCAGCAGCCAAGATCTTGCAGACTTCTCCCTTGTCTTC; CDR3 protein: CASSQDLADFSLVF; J gene: TRBJ2-7; V gene: TRBV4-2; clone size: few; D gene: -
CDR3 DNA: TGTGCCAGCAGCGTAGAATTGTGGGGGGCGGACAATGAGCAGTTCTTC; CDR3 protein: CASSVELWGADNEQFF; J gene: TRBJ2-1; V gene: TRBV9; clone size: few; D gene: -
CDR3 DNA: TGTGCCTGGAGACGCAAACAGGGGGAGACCCAGTACTTC; CDR3 protein: CAWRRKQGETQYF; J gene: TRBJ2-5; V gene: TRBV30; clone size: -; D gene: TRBD1
CDR3 DNA: TGTGCCAGTAGTCAGTCTGTGAGCGCTGAAGCTTTCTTT; CDR3 protein: CASSQSVSAEAFF; J gene: TRBJ1-1; V gene: TRBV19; clone size: many; D gene: -
CDR3 DNA: TGTGCCAGCAGTTATACTACCCCGCGGGGAAGCGGGGGGGCCCGGGATACGCAGTATTTT; CDR3 protein: CASSYTTPRGSGGARDTQYF; J gene: TRBJ2-3; V gene: TRBV6-5; clone size: many; D gene: TRBD2
CDR3 DNA: TGTGCCAGCAGCTTAGTGAGGGGCAACACTGAAGCTTTCTTT; CDR3 protein: CASSLVRGNTEAFF; J gene: TRBJ1-1; V gene: TRBV7-2; clone size: many; D gene: -
CDR3 DNA: TGCAGTGCTAGAACACAGGGGATTAGAGTTCCTTTCTTT; CDR3 protein: CSARTQGIRVPFF; J gene: TRBJ1-1; V gene: TRBV20-1; clone size: few; D gene: TRBD1
CDR3 DNA: TGCAGTGCTCGCCGCCGGCAGGGGGGGTCCAATGAGCAGTTCTTC; CDR3 protein: CSARRRQGGSNEQFF; J gene: TRBJ2-1; V gene: TRBV20-1; clone size: many; D gene: -
CDR3 DNA: TGTGCCAGCAGTTCCCTGGTGAGGGTGAACACTGAAGCTTTCTTT; CDR3 protein: CASSSLVRVNTEAFF; J gene: TRBJ1-1; V gene: TRBV6-2/TRBV6-3; clone size: -; D gene: -
CDR3 DNA: TGTGCCAGCAGTGGACGACTAGCACTGAGCACAGATACGCAGTATTTT; CDR3 protein: CASSGRLALSTDTQYF; J gene: TRBJ2-3; V gene: TRBV6-1; clone size: -; D gene: TRBD2
CDR3 DNA: TGCGCCAGCAGCTTGGGAGTTGGTGGCTACACCTTC; CDR3 protein: CASSLGVGGYTF; J gene: TRBJ1-2; V gene: TRBV5-1; clone size: -; D gene: -
CDR3 DNA: TGCAGCCTGGGACAGTCGGAAGGTACGCAGTATTTT; CDR3 protein: CSLGQSEGTQYF; J gene: TRBJ2-3; V gene: TRBV20-1; clone size: -; D gene: TRBD1
CDR3 DNA: TGCGCCAGCGGTAGGGACGCCGGAACGGAGACCCAGTACTTC; CDR3 protein: CASGRDAGTETQYF; J gene: TRBJ2-5; V gene: TRBV5-1; clone size: few; D gene: -
CDR3 DNA: TGTGCCAGCAGTCCCCCGGGACAGGGGATCCCTGGGGCCAACGTCCTGACTTTC; CDR3 protein: CASSPPGQGIPGANVLTF; J gene: TRBJ2-6; V gene: TRBV28; clone size: many; D gene: TRBD1
CDR3 DNA: TGTGCCAGCAGCGCACTAGGGGCGCAGTATTTT; CDR3 protein: CASSALGAQYF; J gene: TRBJ2-3; V gene: TRBV7-9; clone size: -; D gene: -
CDR3 DNA: TGTGCCAGCAGCCCAAACGTGGGACAGGGCTCCTACGAGCAGTACTTC; CDR3 protein: CASSPNVGQGSYEQYF; J gene: TRBJ2-7; V gene: TRBV7-3; clone size: -; D gene: TRBD1
CDR3 DNA: TGTGCCACCAGCAGAGGAGGCACAGGGGGCGCGGGGACTGAAGCTTTCTTT; CDR3 protein: CATSRGGTGGAGTEAFF; J gene: TRBJ1-1; V gene: TRBV15; clone size: few; D gene: TRBD1
CDR3 DNA: TGCGCCAGCAGCCAAGAAAGGGGGGCTCTCGGGGAGCTGTTTTTT; CDR3 protein: CASSQERGALGELFF; J gene: TRBJ2-2; V gene: TRBV4-1; clone size: -; D gene: -
CDR3 DNA: TGCGCCAGCAGCCAAGAAGGCCAGTATTCCTACGAGCAGTACTTC; CDR3 protein: CASSQEGQYSYEQYF; J gene: TRBJ2-7; V gene: TRBV4-1; clone size: few; D gene: -
CDR3 DNA: TGTGCCAGTAGTCCCCCTCTGGAAAAACTGTTTTTT; CDR3 protein: CASSPPLEKLFF; J gene: TRBJ1-4; V gene: TRBV19; clone size: few; D gene: -
CDR3 DNA: TGTGCCAGCAGTTTAATGTCCTCGGGGAAACTGTTTTTT; CDR3 protein: CASSLMSSGKLFF; J gene: TRBJ1-4; V gene: TRBV12-3/TRBV12-4; clone size: many; D gene: -
CDR3 DNA: TGCGCCAGCAGTCCGGACAGGGTTGAAAAACTGTTTTTT; CDR3 protein: CASSPDRVEKLFF; J gene: TRBJ1-4; V gene: TRBV5-1; clone size: -; D gene: TRBD1
CDR3 DNA: TGTGCCAGCAGCCTAACCCCGACAGGGCCCTTAGCCAAAAACATTCAGTACTTC; CDR3 protein: CASSLTPTGPLAKNIQYF; J gene: TRBJ2-4; V gene: TRBV7-8; clone size: many; D gene: TRBD1
CDR3 DNA: TGTGCCAGCAGTTCACAGCGGCTCATGAACACTGAAGCTTTCTTT; CDR3 protein: CASSSQRLMNTEAFF; J gene: TRBJ1-1; V gene: TRBV12-3/TRBV12-4; clone size: -; D gene: -
CDR3 DNA: TGTGCCAGCAGCCCGGGACAGGCTGTCCTGCCTCAGCCCCAGCATTTT; CDR3 protein: CASSPGQAVLPQPQHF; J gene: TRBJ1-5; V gene: TRBV11-2; clone size: few; D gene: TRBD1
CDR3 DNA: TGTGCCAGCAGCTTCGGACTAGACACCGGGGAGCTGTTTTTT; CDR3 protein: CASSFGLDTGELFF; J gene: TRBJ2-2; V gene: TRBV7-2; clone size: many; D gene: TRBD2
CDR3 DNA: TGTGCCAGCAGTTTGGTGCCTAGCGGGGGGGCCGGTGATACGCAGTATTTT; CDR3 protein: CASSLVPSGGAGDTQYF; J gene: TRBJ2-3; V gene: TRBV28; clone size: many; D gene: TRBD2
CDR3 DNA: TGTGCCATCAGCCCCCGGGACTCGAACCGCCATGAGCAGTTCTTC; CDR3 protein: CAISPRDSNRHEQFF; J gene: TRBJ2-1; V gene: TRBV10-3; clone size: -; D gene: -
CDR3 DNA: TGTGCCAGCAGTGGGAGGGAGACCCAGTACTTC; CDR3 protein: CASSGRETQYF; J gene: TRBJ2-5; V gene: TRBV2; clone size: -; D gene: -
CDR3 DNA: TGTGCCATAAACAGGGGGTCCACTGAAGCTTTCTTT; CDR3 protein: CAINRGSTEAFF; J gene: TRBJ1-1; V gene: TRBV10-3; clone size: few; D gene: TRBD1
CDR3 DNA: TGTGCCAGCAGCCAAGATAGACAAACCTTCTGGCCCCAGCATTTT; CDR3 protein: CASSQDRQTFWPQHF; J gene: TRBJ1-5; V gene: TRBV4-2; clone size: -; D gene: -
CDR3 DNA: TGTGCCACCAGTGACCCCAGGAGACCCCAGCATTTT; CDR3 protein: CATSDPRRPQHF; J gene: TRBJ1-5; V gene: TRBV24-1; clone size: few; D gene: -
CDR3 DNA: TGCGCCAGCAGCTTGGCCCCGGCCGGTGGAGCAGATACGCAGTATTTT; CDR3 protein: CASSLAPAGGADTQYF; J gene: TRBJ2-3; V gene: TRBV5-1; clone size: -; D gene: -